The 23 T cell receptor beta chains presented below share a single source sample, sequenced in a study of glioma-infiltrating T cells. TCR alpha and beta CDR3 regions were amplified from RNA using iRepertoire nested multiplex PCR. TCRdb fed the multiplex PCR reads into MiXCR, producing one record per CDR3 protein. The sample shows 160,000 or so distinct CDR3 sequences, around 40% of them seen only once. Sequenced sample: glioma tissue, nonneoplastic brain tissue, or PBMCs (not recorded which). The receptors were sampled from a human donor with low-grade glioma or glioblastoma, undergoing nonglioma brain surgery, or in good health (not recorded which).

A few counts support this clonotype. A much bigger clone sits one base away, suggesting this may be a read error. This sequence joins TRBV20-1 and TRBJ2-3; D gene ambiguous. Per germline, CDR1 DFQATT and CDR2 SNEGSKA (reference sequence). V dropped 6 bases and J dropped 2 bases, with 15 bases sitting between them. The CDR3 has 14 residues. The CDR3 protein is CSASTQGNTDTQYF. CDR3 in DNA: TGCAGTGCCAGCACACAAGGCAACACAGATACGCAGTATTTT.

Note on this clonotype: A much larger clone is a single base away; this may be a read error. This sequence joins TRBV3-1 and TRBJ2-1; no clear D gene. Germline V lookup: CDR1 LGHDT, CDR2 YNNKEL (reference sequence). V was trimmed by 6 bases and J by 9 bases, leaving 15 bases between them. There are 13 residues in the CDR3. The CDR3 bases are TGTGCCAGCAGAACTGCCTTATTCGCTGAGCAGTTCTTC. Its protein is CASRTALFAEQFF.

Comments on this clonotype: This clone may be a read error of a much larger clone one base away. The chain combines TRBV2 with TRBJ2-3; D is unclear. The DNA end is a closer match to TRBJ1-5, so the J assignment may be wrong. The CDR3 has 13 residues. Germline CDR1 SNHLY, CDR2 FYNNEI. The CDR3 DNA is TGTGCCAGCAGTGAAGAATGGGAAAGTACGCAGCATTTT. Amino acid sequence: CASSEEWESTQHF.

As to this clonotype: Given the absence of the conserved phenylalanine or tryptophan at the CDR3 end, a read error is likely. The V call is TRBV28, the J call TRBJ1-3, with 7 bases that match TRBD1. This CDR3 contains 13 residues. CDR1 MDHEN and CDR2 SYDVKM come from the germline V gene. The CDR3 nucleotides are TGTGTCAGCAGTAGACAGGGAGTAGGGACGATATATTCT. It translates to CVSSRQGVGTIYS.

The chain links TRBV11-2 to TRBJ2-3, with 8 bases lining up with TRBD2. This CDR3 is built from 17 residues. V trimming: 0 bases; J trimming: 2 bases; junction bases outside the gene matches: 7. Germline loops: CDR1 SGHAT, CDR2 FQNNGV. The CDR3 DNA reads TGTGCCAGCAGCTTAGATCAGGCGGGAGGATACACAGATACGCAGTATTTT. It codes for CASSLDQAGGYTDTQYF.

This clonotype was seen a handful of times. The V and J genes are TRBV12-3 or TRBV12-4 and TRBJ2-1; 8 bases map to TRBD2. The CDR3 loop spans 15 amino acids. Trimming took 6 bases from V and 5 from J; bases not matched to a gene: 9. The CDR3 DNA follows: TGTGCCAGCAGCTCCGTTGGCGGGAGGAACAATGAGCAGTTCTTC. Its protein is CASSSVGGRNNEQFF.

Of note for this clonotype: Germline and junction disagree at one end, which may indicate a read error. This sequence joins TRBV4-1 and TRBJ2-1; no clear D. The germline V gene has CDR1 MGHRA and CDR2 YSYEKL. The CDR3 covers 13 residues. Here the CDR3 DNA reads TGCGCCAGCATCCCCGACGGTGGGGATGACCAGTTCTTC. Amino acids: CASIPDGGDDQFF.

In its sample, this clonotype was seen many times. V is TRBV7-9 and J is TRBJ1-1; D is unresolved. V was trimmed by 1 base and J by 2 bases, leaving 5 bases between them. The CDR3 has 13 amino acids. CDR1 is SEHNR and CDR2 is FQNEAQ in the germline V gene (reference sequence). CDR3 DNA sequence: TGTGCCAGCAGCTTAGAGATTAACACTGAAGCTTTCTTT. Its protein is CASSLEINTEAFF.

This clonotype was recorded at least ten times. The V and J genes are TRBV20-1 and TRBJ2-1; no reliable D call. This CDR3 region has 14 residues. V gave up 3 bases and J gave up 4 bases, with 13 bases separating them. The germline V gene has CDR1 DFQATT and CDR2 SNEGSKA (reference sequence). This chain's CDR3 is CSASFLEIYNEQFF. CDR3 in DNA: TGCAGTGCTAGTTTCTTGGAGATATACAATGAGCAGTTCTTC.

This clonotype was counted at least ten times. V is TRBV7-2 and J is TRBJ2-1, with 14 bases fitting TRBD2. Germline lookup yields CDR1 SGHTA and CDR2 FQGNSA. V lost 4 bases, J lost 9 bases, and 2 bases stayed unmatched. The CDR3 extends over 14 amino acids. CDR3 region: CASSSGTSGSEQFF. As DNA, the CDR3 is TGTGCCAGCAGCTCCGGGACTAGCGGGAGTGAGCAGTTCTTC.

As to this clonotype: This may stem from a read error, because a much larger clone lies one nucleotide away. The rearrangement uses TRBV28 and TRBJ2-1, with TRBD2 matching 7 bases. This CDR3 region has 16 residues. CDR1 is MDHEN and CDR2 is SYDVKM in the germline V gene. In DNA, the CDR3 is TGTGCCAGCAGTCCACCCCCGGGACTATCCTACAATGAGCAGTCCTTC. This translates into CASSPPPGLSYNEQSF.

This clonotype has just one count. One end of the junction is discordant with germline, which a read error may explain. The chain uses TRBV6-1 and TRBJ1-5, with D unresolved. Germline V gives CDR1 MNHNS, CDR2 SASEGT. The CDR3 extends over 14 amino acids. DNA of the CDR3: TGCGCCAGCAGTAAGGGTTATAGCAATCAGCCCCAGCATTTT. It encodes CASSKGYSNQPQHF.

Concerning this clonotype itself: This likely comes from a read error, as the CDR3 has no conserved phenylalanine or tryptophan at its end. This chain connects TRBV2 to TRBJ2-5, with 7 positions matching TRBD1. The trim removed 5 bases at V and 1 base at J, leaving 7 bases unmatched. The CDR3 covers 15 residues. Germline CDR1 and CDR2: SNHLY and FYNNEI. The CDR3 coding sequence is TGTGCCAGCAGTCAGGGGGTCACCATCCAAGAGACCCAGTACCTC. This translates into CASSQGVTIQETQYL.

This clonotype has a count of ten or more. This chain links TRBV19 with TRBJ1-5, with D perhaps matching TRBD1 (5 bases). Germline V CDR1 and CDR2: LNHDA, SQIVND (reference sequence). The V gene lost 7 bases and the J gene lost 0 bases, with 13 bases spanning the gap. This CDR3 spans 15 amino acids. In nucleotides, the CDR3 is TGTGCCAGTAAAATCGACAGATATAGCAATCAGCCCCAGCATTTT. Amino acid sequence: CASKIDRYSNQPQHF.

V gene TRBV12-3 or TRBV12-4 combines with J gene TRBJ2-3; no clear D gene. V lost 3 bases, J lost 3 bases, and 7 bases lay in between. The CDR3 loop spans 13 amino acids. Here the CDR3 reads CASSLQRTDTQYF. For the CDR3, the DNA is TGTGCCAGCAGTTTGCAGCGAACAGATACGCAGTATTTT.

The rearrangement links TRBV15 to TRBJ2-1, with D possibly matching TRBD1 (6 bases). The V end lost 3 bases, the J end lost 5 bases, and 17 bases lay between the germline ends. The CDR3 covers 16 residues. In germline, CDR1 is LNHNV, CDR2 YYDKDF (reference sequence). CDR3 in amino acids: CATSSLRQDEHNEQFF. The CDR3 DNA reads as TGTGCCACCAGCAGCCTGCGACAGGATGAACACAATGAGCAGTTCTTC.

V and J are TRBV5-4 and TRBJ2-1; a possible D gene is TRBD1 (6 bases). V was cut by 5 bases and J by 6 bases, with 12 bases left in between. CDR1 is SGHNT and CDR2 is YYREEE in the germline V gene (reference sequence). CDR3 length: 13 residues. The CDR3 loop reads CASRLLDSNEQFF. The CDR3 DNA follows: TGTGCCAGCAGACTTTTGGACAGCAATGAGCAGTTCTTC.

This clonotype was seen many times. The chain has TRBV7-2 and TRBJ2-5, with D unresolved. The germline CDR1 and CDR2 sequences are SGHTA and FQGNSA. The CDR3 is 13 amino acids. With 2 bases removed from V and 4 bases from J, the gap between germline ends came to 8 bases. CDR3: CASSLNYRETQYF. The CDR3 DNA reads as TGTGCCAGCAGCTTAAACTACCGAGAGACCCAGTACTTC.

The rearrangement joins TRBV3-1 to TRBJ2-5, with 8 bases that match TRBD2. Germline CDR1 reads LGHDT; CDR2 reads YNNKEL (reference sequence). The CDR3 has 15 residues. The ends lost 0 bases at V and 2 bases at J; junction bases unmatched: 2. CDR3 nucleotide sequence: TGTGCCAGCAGCCAAGATACTAGCGGTCAAGAGACCCAGTACTTC. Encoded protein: CASSQDTSGQETQYF.

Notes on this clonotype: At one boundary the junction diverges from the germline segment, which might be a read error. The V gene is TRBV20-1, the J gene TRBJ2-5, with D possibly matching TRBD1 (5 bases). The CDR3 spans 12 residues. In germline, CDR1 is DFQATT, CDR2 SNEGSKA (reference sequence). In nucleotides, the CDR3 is TGCAGTGCTAGCGGCAGGGTGGAGACCAAGTACTTC. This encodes CSASGRVETKYF.

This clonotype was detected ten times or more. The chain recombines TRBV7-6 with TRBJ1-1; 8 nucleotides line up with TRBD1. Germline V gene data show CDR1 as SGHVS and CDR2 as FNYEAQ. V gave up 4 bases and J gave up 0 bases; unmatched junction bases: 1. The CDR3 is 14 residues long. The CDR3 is CASSSTGVNTEAFF. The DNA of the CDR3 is TGTGCCAGCAGCTCGACAGGGGTGAACACTGAAGCTTTCTTT.

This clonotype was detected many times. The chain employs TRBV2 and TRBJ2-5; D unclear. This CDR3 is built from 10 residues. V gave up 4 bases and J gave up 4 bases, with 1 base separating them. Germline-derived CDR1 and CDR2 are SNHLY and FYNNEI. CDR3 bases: TGTGCCAGCAGTGTAGAGACCCAGTACTTC. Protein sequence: CASSVETQYF.

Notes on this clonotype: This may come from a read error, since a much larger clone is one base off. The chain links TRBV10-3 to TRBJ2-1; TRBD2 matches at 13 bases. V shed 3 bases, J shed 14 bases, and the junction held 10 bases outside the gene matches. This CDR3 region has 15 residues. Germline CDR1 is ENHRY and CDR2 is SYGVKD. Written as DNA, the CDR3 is TGTGCCATCAGTGATCCCGGGACTAGCGGGAAAGAGAAGTTCTTC. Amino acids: CAISDPGTSGKEKFF.